The rows below give T cell receptor beta chains drawn from one sample of a study of cytomegalovirus exposure and HLA in healthy donors. The protocol was immunoSEQ multiplex PCR, while the TCRdb copy is restricted to in-frame clones and leaves out a portion. Here the sample spans around 150,000 clones, over 65% being singletons. What was sequenced was PBMCs. Every receptor here comes from a middle-aged man in good health and CMV-seropositive. Each CDR3 is given with its conserved first and last residue. D genes are given only for firm matches. Clone size, where shown, is once, few, many, or a class for clones that have expanded.

J gene | V gene | clone size | D gene | CDR3 DNA | CDR3 protein
TRBJ2-5 | TRBV19 | NA | NA | TGTGCCAGTAGTATAGGGGCGGGGACAGAGACCCAGTACTTC | CASSIGAGTETQYF
TRBJ2-7 | TRBV14 | few | NA | TGTGCCAGCAGTTTTGGTGGGAGTTCCTACGAGCAGTACTTC | CASSFGGSSYEQYF
TRBJ1-2 | TRBV4-2 | NA | NA | TGTGCCAGCAGCCAAGAGACAGGCAGCAACTATGGCTACACCTTC | CASSQETGSNYGYTF
TRBJ1-3 | TRBV4-3 | once | TRBD1 | TGCGCCAGCAGCGAGAGACAGGGGGGAGTCGGAAACACCATATATTTT | CASSERQGGVGNTIYF
TRBJ2-3 | TRBV7-9 | NA | NA | TGTGCCAGCATCCTAGAAAGGGATACGCAGTATTTT | CASILERDTQYF
TRBJ1-2 | TRBV10-1 | once | NA | TGCGCCAGCAGTGAACAGGCAAGGAAGGCATATGGCTACACCTTC | CASSEQARKAYGYTF
TRBJ1-4 | TRBV4-3 | NA | TRBD1 | TGCGCCAGCAGCCAAGATGACAGGGGGCGGAATGAAAAACTGTTTTTT | CASSQDDRGRNEKLFF
TRBJ2-2 | TRBV5-1 | NA | NA | TGCGCCAGCAGCTTGATCGGGGGGCCCACCGGGGAGCTGTTTTTT | CASSLIGGPTGELFF
TRBJ1-3 | TRBV27 | NA | TRBD1 | TGTGCCAGCAAGCTCCCCACAGGGGGCGCCCCCTCTGGAAACACCATATATTTT | CASKLPTGGAPSGNTIYF
TRBJ2-7 | TRBV7-6 | NA | TRBD2 | TGTGCCAGCAGCTCTGGGACTAAGTTCTACGAGCAGTACTTC | CASSSGTKFYEQYF
TRBJ1-5 | TRBV29-1 | NA | NA | TGCAGCGTTTCCGGGAGATCCAATCAGCCCCAGCATTTT | CSVSGRSNQPQHF
TRBJ2-3 | TRBV6-1 | NA | NA | TGTGCCAGCAGCCTAGTTCCAGATACGCAGTATTTT | CASSLVPDTQYF
TRBJ2-2 | TRBV9 | NA | NA | TGTGCCAGCAGCGTCGTTAGAGGCAGCGGGCAGACCGGGGAGCTGTTTTTT | CASSVVRGSGQTGELFF
TRBJ2-7 | TRBV7-9 | NA | NA | TGTGCCATTGGGACACCCGTTGGGCAGTACTTC | CAIGTPVGQYF
TRBJ2-3 | TRBV2 | few | NA | TGTGCCAGCAGTTCAGGGACAGATACGCAGTATTTT | CASSSGTDTQYF
TRBJ1-1 | TRBV6-1 | NA | TRBD1 | TGTGCCAGCAGTCAGACAGGGTATGAAGCTTTCTTT | CASSQTGYEAFF
TRBJ2-2 | TRBV2 | NA | TRBD2 | TGTGCCAGCAAGGGGCTAGCGGGGATCACCGGGGAGCTGTTTTTT | CASKGLAGITGELFF
TRBJ2-5 | TRBV19 | NA | TRBD2 | TGTGCCAGTAGGGACGTCATTGCGGGGGGGGCCCAGGAGACCCAGTACTTC | CASRDVIAGGAQETQYF
TRBJ2-4 | TRBV13 | NA | NA | TGTGCCAGCAGCGGGGTGGGGGACTGGGCCAAAAACATTCAGTACTTC | CASSGVGDWAKNIQYF
TRBJ1-1 | TRBV11-1 | few | TRBD1 | TGTGCCAGCAGAATGACAGGGGCGAACACTGAAGCTTTCTTT | CASRMTGANTEAFF
TRBJ2-1 | TRBV19 | NA | NA | TGTGCCAGTAGTATCGGGAATGAGCAGTTCTTC | CASSIGNEQFF
TRBJ2-7 | TRBV9 | once | TRBD1 | TGTGCCAGCAGCCTTGGGGACAGGGGGCGCGAGCAGTACTTC | CASSLGDRGREQYF